These 25 T cell receptor beta chains originate from one sample sequenced in a study of blood T cells in healthy people across ages. Through a sample-barcoded 5' primer and a J-beta primer mix, a second PCR was run for roughly 7 to 12 cycles. TCRdb reanalysed the 5' RACE reads using MiXCR and keeps one entry per CDR3 protein. The table records over 1,500,000 distinct CDR3 sequences, 30% to 40% of them present only once. Sequencing used blood. These receptors originate from a human donor in good health.

This clonotype came up a few times. This sequence joins TRBV5-1 and TRBJ1-5; TRBD1 is a possible D gene (5 bases). CDR1 is SGHRS and CDR2 is YFSETQ in the germline V gene. CDR3 length: 14 residues. Trimming removed 2 bases from V and 4 bases from J, with 10 bases in between. The DNA of the CDR3 is TGCGCCAGCAGCTTAGGGGAACTAAATCAGCCCCAGCATTTT. It is translated as CASSLGELNQPQHF. Combining the CDR3 with reference TRBV5-1 and TRBJ1-5 gives the whole variable domain KAGVTQTPRYLIKTRGQQVTLSCSPISGHRSVSWYQQTPGQGLQFLFEYFSETQRNKGNFPGRFSGRQFSNSRSEMNVSTLELGDSALYLCASSLGELNQPQHFGDGTRLSIL.

This clonotype showed up just a few times. The V call is TRBV2, the J call TRBJ1-2; a possible D gene is TRBD1 (5 bases). The germline CDR1 and CDR2 sequences are SNHLY and FYNNEI. Trimming cost V 2 bases and J 6 bases, with 13 bases left between them. This CDR3 region has 14 residues. CDR3 DNA: TGTGCCAGCAGTGAAAGGTGGCAGGGTAATGGCTACACCTTC. Residues: CASSERWQGNGYTF. The variable domain in full, completed from reference TRBV2 and TRBJ1-2, reads EPEVTQTPSHQVTQMGQEVILRCVPISNHLYFYWYRQILGQKVEFLVSFYNNEISEKSEIFDDQFSVERPDGSNFTLKIRSTKLEDSAMYFCASSERWQGNGYTFGSGTRLTVV.

This clonotype has more than one count but fewer than ten. The chain employs TRBV5-5 and TRBJ1-1; D is ambiguous. Trimming removed 3 bases from V and 3 bases from J, with 12 bases in between. CDR1 SGHKS and CDR2 YYEKEE come from the germline V gene (reference sequence). The CDR3 sequence is 14 residues long. The CDR3 reads CASSYGRWDTEAFF. CDR3 nucleotide sequence: TGTGCCAGCAGCTATGGACGGTGGGACACTGAAGCTTTCTTT.

The rearrangement links TRBV7-9 to TRBJ2-7; D ambiguous. This CDR3 comprises 14 residues. Germline V CDR1 and CDR2: SEHNR, FQNEAQ (reference sequence). The ends were cut back, 4 bases at V and 5 bases at J, with 15 bases in the middle. CDR3 nucleotides: TGTGCCAGCAGCTCCTCAAGTAGTTACCACGAGCAGTACTTC. This codes for CASSSSSSYHEQYF. The full variable domain, in which reference TRBV7-9 and TRBJ2-7 provide the parts outside the CDR3, is DTGVSQNPRHKITKRGQNVTFRCDPISEHNRLYWYRQTLGQGPEFLTYFQNEAQLEKSRLLSDRFSAERPKGSFSTLEIQRTEQGDSAMYLCASSSSSSYHEQYFGPGTRLTVT.

The rearrangement uses TRBV24-1 and TRBJ2-1; 9 nucleotides line up with TRBD2. Unmatched junction bases numbered 2, after V lost 3 bases and J lost 9 bases. The CDR3 contains 13 residues. Germline V gene lookup returns CDR1 KGHDR and CDR2 SFDVKD. The CDR3 loop reads CATSDRAGGEQFF. The CDR3 nucleotides read TGTGCCACCAGTGATCGAGCGGGGGGTGAGCAGTTCTTC.

This clonotype was seen a handful of times. The gene calls are TRBV7-2 and TRBJ2-7, with 14 bases that match TRBD2. The germline gives CDR1 SGHTA, CDR2 FQGNSA. The CDR3 contains 18 residues. V lost 4 bases to trimming and J lost 3 bases; unmatched junction nucleotides: 11. CDR3 nucleotide sequence: TGTGCCAGCAGCTCAAAAGGACTAGCGGGGGGCTCCTACTACGAGCAGTACTTC. Protein: CASSSKGLAGGSYYEQYF.

The chain has TRBV10-3 and TRBJ2-7; D remains unclear. Trimming stripped 8 bases from V and 3 bases from J, with 14 bases between. Germline-derived CDR1 and CDR2 are ENHRY and SYGVKD. The CDR3 is 13 amino acids. CDR3: CAIRAAMGYEQYF. The CDR3 bases are TGTGCCATCCGCGCAGCGATGGGCTACGAGCAGTACTTC.

Only a few counts were recorded for this clonotype. Here the CDR3 DNA reads TGTGCCAGCAGCCCTCGACTAGCGGGGGACCAAGAGACCCAGTACTTC. Its translation is CASSPRLAGDQETQYF. This sequence joins TRBV11-2 and TRBJ2-5; 12 bases are a match to TRBD2. V lost 5 bases, J lost 0 bases, and 4 bases stayed unmatched. Germline assignment: CDR1 SGHAT and CDR2 FQNNGV. This CDR3 has 16 residues. Full variable domain (rest looked up from reference TRBV11-2 and TRBJ2-5): EAGVAQSPRYKIIEKRQSVAFWCNPISGHATLYWYQQILGQGPKLLIQFQNNGVVDDSQLPKDRFSAERLKGVDSTLKIQPAKLEDSAVYLCASSPRLAGDQETQYFGPGTRLLVL.

This clonotype was recorded a few times. The chain uses TRBV7-2 and TRBJ1-2; D gene ambiguous. V gave up 1 base and J gave up 8 bases, with 17 bases separating them. There are 15 residues in the CDR3. CDR1 and CDR2 (germline): SGHTA, FQGNSA. CDR3 DNA: TGTGCCAGCAGCTTAGAGCTGGAATCCCCCGTGGGCTACACCTTC. As protein: CASSLELESPVGYTF. The full variable domain, its missing parts supplied by reference TRBV7-2 and TRBJ1-2, is GAGVSQSPSNKVTEKGKDVELRCDPISGHTALYWYRQSLGQGLEFLIYFQGNSAPDKSGLPSDRFSAERTGGSVSTLTIQRTQQEDSAVYLCASSLELESPVGYTFGSGTRLTVV.

The chain links TRBV10-3 to TRBJ1-2; unclear D gene. Germline CDR1 reads ENHRY; CDR2 reads SYGVKD. Trimming shortened V by 0 bases and J by 0 bases, and 8 bases separated the two germline ends. The CDR3 spans 15 residues. DNA of the CDR3: TGTGCCATCAGTGAGTCGGATAGAGCTAACTATGGCTACACCTTC. Translating gives CAISESDRANYGYTF.

V gene TRBV30 combines with J gene TRBJ2-7, with no clear D. The CDR3 length is 13 residues. CDR1 GTSNPN and CDR2 SVGIG come from the germline V gene (reference sequence). V lost 2 bases and J lost 3, with 11 bases in between. CDR3 residues: CAWSSSNLYEQYF. The CDR3 DNA reads TGTGCCTGGAGTAGTTCAAACCTCTACGAGCAGTACTTC.

The chain links TRBV6-6 to TRBJ2-4; no clear D. Germline V gene sequence: CDR1 MNHNY, CDR2 SVGAGI (reference sequence). The CDR3 loop spans 16 amino acids. Trimming took 2 bases from V and 5 from J, leaving 16 bases between them. For the CDR3, the DNA is TGTGCCAGCAGTTACGTTAGGCGAAGAGATGAAAACATTCAGTACTTC. Protein: CASSYVRRRDENIQYF.

This clonotype was seen a handful of times. This chain connects TRBV7-2 to TRBJ1-1; TRBD1 is a possible D gene (5 bases). CDR1 is SGHTA and CDR2 is FQGNSA in the germline V gene. V shed 3 bases and J shed 5 bases, with 10 bases lying between them. CDR3 size: 13 residues. The CDR3: CASSFSGRTEAFF. CDR3 in DNA: TGTGCCAGCAGCTTTTCAGGGCGGACTGAAGCTTTCTTT.

The chain recombines TRBV7-8 with TRBJ2-7, with D tentatively TRBD1 (6 bases). V gave up 5 bases and J gave up 3 bases, with 20 bases separating them. The germline V gene has CDR1 SGHVS and CDR2 FQNEAQ. This CDR3 contains 16 residues. This CDR3 reads CASSLTGQRPSYEQYF. The CDR3 DNA sequence: TGTGCCAGCAGCCTCACCGGACAGCGCCCAAGCTACGAGCAGTACTTC.

The chain joins TRBV12-3 or TRBV12-4 to TRBJ2-7; no firm D call. CDR3 size: 12 residues. The germline V and J ends were trimmed by 2 bases and 3 bases, with 5 bases remaining between them. The chain's CDR3 is CASSLYHYEQYF. In DNA form, the CDR3 reads TGTGCCAGCAGTTTATACCACTACGAGCAGTACTTC.

This chain uses TRBV3-1 with TRBJ2-5; possible D gene TRBD1, 5 bases. CDR1 is LGHDT and CDR2 is YNNKEL in the germline V gene (reference sequence). Deletions cut 1 base from V and 11 bases from J, with 14 bases between. This CDR3 is built from 13 residues. DNA of the CDR3: TGTGCCAGCAGCCAAGCTGGGGCGAATGAGCAGTACTTC. Residues: CASSQAGANEQYF.

This clonotype was observed a handful of times. The CDR3 loop is CSVEDLGAEYNEQFF. The CDR3, as DNA: TGCAGCGTTGAGGATCTTGGGGCGGAGTACAATGAGCAGTTCTTC. The J gene is TRBJ2-1, the V gene TRBV29-1, with D possibly matching TRBD1 (5 bases). The germline V gene has CDR1 SQVTM and CDR2 ANQGSEA. V was shortened by 3 bases and J by 4 bases, with 16 bases between the two germline ends. This CDR3 contains 15 residues.

The CDR3 region is CAISVGGTGQIQETQYF. The CDR3 nucleotides read TGTGCCATCAGCGTTGGAGGGACGGGACAAATCCAAGAGACCCAGTACTTC. The chain carries TRBV10-3 and TRBJ2-5, with D perhaps given as TRBD1 or TRBD2 (6 bases each). CDR3 size: 17 residues. With 6 bases removed from V and 1 base from J, the gap between germline ends came to 21 bases. The germline V gene has CDR1 ENHRY and CDR2 SYGVKD.

This clonotype was observed a handful of times. V and J are TRBV12-3 or TRBV12-4 and TRBJ1-5; D remains ambiguous. V lost 1 base to trimming and J lost 12 bases, with 10 bases between them. There are 12 residues in the CDR3. The CDR3 protein is CASSLGRSHQHF. In DNA, the CDR3 is TGTGCCAGCAGTTTAGGACGGAGTCACCAGCATTTT.

This clonotype was seen a few times. The gene calls are TRBV4-1 and TRBJ2-3, with no clear D. Trimming pared 0 bases from V and 4 bases from J, leaving 8 bases between. Germline V CDR1 and CDR2: MGHRA, YSYEKL. The CDR3 length is 14 residues. The CDR3 reads CASSQDDVSDTQYF. CDR3 nucleotide sequence: TGCGCCAGCAGCCAAGATGACGTGTCAGATACGCAGTATTTT.

The chain recombines TRBV20-1 with TRBJ2-7; 13 nucleotides agree with TRBD2. This CDR3 comprises 15 residues. Germline V CDR1 and CDR2: DFQATT, SNEGSKA (reference sequence). J gave up 3 bases and V 6 bases, and 8 bases lay outside the gene matches. CDR3 nucleotide sequence: TGCAGTGCAAAAGGCGGGACTAGCGGGATCTACGAGCAGTACTTC. Translated, it gives CSAKGGTSGIYEQYF.

The rearrangement links TRBV6-2 or TRBV6-3 to TRBJ2-4; 7 bases map to TRBD2. The ends lost 4 bases at V and 15 bases at J; junction bases unmatched: 18. CDR3 size: 15 residues. CDR1 MNHEY and CDR2 SVGEGT come from the germline V gene. The CDR3 loop reads CASSSRSGVLNERYF. CDR3 DNA: TGTGCCAGCAGTTCACGAAGCGGGGTTCTGAACGAGCGGTACTTC.

DNA for the CDR3: TGTGCCAGCAGCTATCGGCAGGGGGCAGGGGGAAACATTCAGTACTTC. This encodes CASSYRQGAGGNIQYF. The chain recombines TRBV5-6 with TRBJ2-4, with 8 nucleotides matching TRBD1. This CDR3 region has 16 residues. With V trimmed by 3 bases and J by 6 bases, 11 bases remained unmatched. CDR1 SGHDT and CDR2 YYEEEE come from the germline V gene.

This clonotype was found a few times. V and J are TRBV6-5 and TRBJ2-1, with D uncertain. Looked up from germline, CDR1 is MNHEY and CDR2 is SVGAGI. V gave up 5 bases and J gave up 5 bases, with 10 bases separating them. The CDR3 sequence is 13 residues long. The CDR3 spells CASSLTLNNEQFF. CDR3 nucleotides: TGTGCCAGCAGTCTAACCTTAAACAATGAGCAGTTCTTC.

This clonotype has more than one count but fewer than ten. V gene TRBV7-2 combines with J gene TRBJ1-4; 9 bases line up with TRBD1. The CDR3 has 14 residues. Germline-derived CDR1 and CDR2 are SGHTA and FQGNSA. J lost 7 bases, V lost 5 bases, and 5 bases had no gene match. CDR3 coding DNA: TGTGCCAGCAGCCTTTGGACAGGGGCTGAAAAACTGTTTTTT. Protein: CASSLWTGAEKLFF.